Presented here are 21 T cell receptor beta chains from one specimen sequenced in a study of T cells in Graves' hyperthyroidism and ophthalmopathy. Amplified regions were TCR beta CDR3 sequences from RNA transcripts. When the TCR CDR3 underwent first-round RT-PCR, the HTBI primer set was used. TCRdb called the multiplex PCR reads again in MiXCR, with one record for every CDR3 protein. The top ten hold about 50% of the sample, which has under 400,000 distinct CDR3 sequences, 21% seen once. The sample taken for sequencing was blood. The receptors here all came from a woman between 45 and 60 years old with Graves' hyperthyroidism.

The chain carries TRBV11-2 and TRBJ2-7; D might be TRBD2 (5 bases). The germline V gene has CDR1 SGHAT and CDR2 FQNNGV. This CDR3 has 17 amino acids. Trimming removed 5 bases from V and 3 bases from J, with 23 bases in between. CDR3 sequence reads: CASSPLRGRGENYEQYF. CDR3 in DNA: TGTGCCAGCAGCCCCCTCCGGGGTCGTGGGGAAAACTACGAGCAGTACTTC.

This clonotype was observed a handful of times. A read error may be the cause here, since a much bigger clone is one base away. The rearrangement joins TRBV28 to TRBJ2-4; 10 bases fit TRBD1. The germline V gene encodes CDR1 MDHEN and CDR2 SYDVKM. This CDR3 comprises 16 residues. As DNA, the CDR3 is TGTGCCAGCAGTCCCCGGACAGGGGGACTTCTGAACATTCAGTGCTTC. This gives the protein CASSPRTGGLLNIQCF.

V and J are TRBV20-1 and TRBJ1-2, with TRBD1 matching 7 bases. Losses at the gene ends were 3 bases for V and 4 bases for J; bases not matched to a gene: 8. The CDR3 has 14 residues. CDR1 DFQATT and CDR2 SNEGSKA come from the germline V gene (reference sequence). The CDR3 region is CSASIGGVRYGYTF. CDR3 DNA: TGCAGTGCTAGTATAGGGGGCGTCCGCTATGGCTACACCTTC.

This clonotype was detected many times. This chain joins TRBV13 and TRBJ1-1; no definite D call. V lost 4 bases to trimming and J lost 9 bases, with 9 bases between them. CDR3 length: 11 amino acids. Germline V gene lookup returns CDR1 PRHDT and CDR2 FYEKMQ (reference sequence). The CDR3 sequence is CASSYEGKAFF. The CDR3 coding sequence is TGTGCCAGCAGCTATGAGGGCAAAGCTTTCTTT.

The chain has TRBV2 and TRBJ1-5, with 7 bases identical to TRBD1. The CDR3 is 17 residues long. With 6 bases clipped from V and 3 bases from J, the junction kept 14 bases outside the gene matches. Germline V gene lookup returns CDR1 SNHLY and CDR2 FYNNEI. The CDR3 DNA reads TGTGCCAGCAGAGGCGACAAGACAGGGTTAGTCAATCAGCCCCAGCATTTT. Translation gives CASRGDKTGLVNQPQHF.

In this sample, this clonotype turned up a few times. The rearrangement links TRBV6-1 to TRBJ1-4; D not certain. Trimming pared 2 bases from V and 8 bases from J, leaving 15 bases between. This CDR3 is 15 amino acids long. Per germline, CDR1 MNHNS and CDR2 SASEGT. CDR3 nucleotides: TGTGCCAGCAGTGAATGGACCACCTCGACAGAAAAACTGTTTTTT. Translating it yields CASSEWTTSTEKLFF.

This clonotype occurred many times. The rearrangement uses TRBV2 and TRBJ1-5; D unclear. This CDR3 has 13 amino acids. Germline CDR1 is SNHLY and CDR2 is FYNNEI. Trimming removed 8 bases from V and 4 bases from J, with 12 bases in between. The CDR3 coding sequence is TGTGCCAGCGGTAGGGCGTTTAATCAGCCCCAGCATTTT. It codes for CASGRAFNQPQHF. Variable domain in full (rest from reference TRBV2 and TRBJ1-5): EPEVTQTPSHQVTQMGQEVILRCVPISNHLYFYWYRQILGQKVEFLVSFYNNEISEKSEIFDDQFSVERPDGSNFTLKIRSTKLEDSAMYFCASGRAFNQPQHFGDGTRLSIL.

As concerns this clonotype: A single base separates this from a much larger clone, so it may be a read error. The chain combines TRBV12-3 or TRBV12-4 with TRBJ1-2; D not resolved. The V and J ends lost 6 bases and 3 bases respectively, with 5 bases between them. This CDR3 has 11 amino acids. The CDR3 DNA reads TGTGCCAGCAGGAAGGACTATGGCTACACCTTC. It encodes CASRKDYGYTF.

V gene TRBV9 combines with J gene TRBJ1-3; TRBD1 matches 7 bases. Germline V gives CDR1 SGDLS, CDR2 YYNGEE. The V gene end was trimmed by 2 bases and the J gene end by 3 bases; junction bases not matched to a gene: 5. This CDR3 is built from 15 residues. The CDR3 protein is CASSVAGTDGNTIYF. The CDR3 DNA sequence: TGTGCCAGCAGCGTTGCAGGGACAGATGGAAACACCATATATTTT.

The J gene is TRBJ2-5, the V gene TRBV2; 10 bases are shared with TRBD2. Germline assignment: CDR1 SNHLY and CDR2 FYNNEI. CDR3 size: 15 residues. With 3 bases clipped from V and 4 bases from J, the junction kept 5 bases outside the gene matches. This CDR3 is CASSESSGRPETQYF. In nucleotides, the CDR3 is TGTGCCAGCAGTGAGAGTAGCGGGAGGCCAGAGACCCAGTACTTC.

The chain has TRBV6-1 and TRBJ1-5; TRBD1 matches at 7 bases. The junction had 3 bases not matched to a gene; V was cut back by 3 bases and J by 4 bases. The germline V gene encodes CDR1 MNHNS and CDR2 SASEGT. The CDR3 has 14 residues. The CDR3 sequence: CASSEGQINQPQHF. CDR3 DNA: TGTGCCAGCAGTGAGGGACAGATAAATCAGCCCCAGCATTTT.

This clonotype has a count of ten or more. Sequence at one end of the junction differs from germline and may be a read error. The V and J genes are TRBV11-2 and TRBJ1-1; D is ambiguous. Per the germline V gene, CDR1 is SGHAT and CDR2 is FQNNGV. This CDR3 region has 13 residues. The CDR3 DNA follows: TGTGCCAGCAGCGTAGATGGGGAGACTGAAGCTTTCTTT. Translating gives CASSVDGETEAFF.

The sample holds many counts of this clonotype. A much larger clone sits a single nucleotide away, making a read error possible. This chain uses TRBV28 with TRBJ2-1; 8 positions agree with TRBD2. The CDR3 sequence is 17 residues long. The trim removed 5 bases at V and 10 bases at J, leaving 19 bases unmatched. Germline V lookup: CDR1 MDHEN, CDR2 SYDVKM. Here the CDR3 reads CASSPDSFKGRGREQFF. CDR3 nucleotide sequence: TGTGCCAGCAGTCCAGATTCGTTCAAGGGACGCGGGAGGGAGCAGTTCTTC.

This clonotype was detected many times. The gene calls are TRBV18 and TRBJ1-1; the D is unclear. The CDR3 runs 15 residues. The V end was cut by 1 base, the J end by 6 bases, with 15 bases between. Per germline, CDR1 KGHSH and CDR2 LQKENI. The CDR3 DNA reads TGTGCCAGCTCACCACAAAACGGGGATGACGCTGAAGCTTTCTTT. This codes for CASSPQNGDDAEAFF.

This clonotype was recorded many times. This rearrangement joins TRBV7-2 to TRBJ2-2; 7 bases map to TRBD2. Germline-derived CDR1 and CDR2 are SGHTA and FQGNSA. The CDR3 extends over 15 amino acids. V shed 4 bases and J 6 bases; nucleotides not matched to a gene: 8. The DNA of the CDR3 is TGTGCCAGCAGCTCCAGGACTAGTAATTCCGGGGAGCTGTTTTTT. Amino acids: CASSSRTSNSGELFF.

This clonotype was detected many times. V and J are TRBV30 and TRBJ2-5; D gene ambiguous. Trimming took 2 bases from V and 5 from J, leaving 15 bases between them. CDR3 length: 14 residues. CDR1 and CDR2 from the germline V gene are GTSNPN and SVGIG (reference sequence). DNA of the CDR3: TGTGCCTGGAGTCCCTTGACCCTAGGGGAGACCCAGTACTTC. Amino acids: CAWSPLTLGETQYF.

J is TRBJ2-7 and V is TRBV5-1, with 8 bases lining up with TRBD1. Germline loops: CDR1 SGHRS, CDR2 YFSETQ. After removal of 2 bases from V and 0 bases from J, the junction contained 13 bases not matched to a gene. The CDR3 runs to 18 residues. CDR3: CASSLVGTGDQSSYEQYF. The CDR3 DNA follows: TGCGCCAGCAGCTTAGTGGGGACAGGCGACCAAAGCTCCTACGAGCAGTACTTC.

This clonotype was found many times. The chain is built from TRBV28 and TRBJ2-3; D may correspond to TRBD1 or TRBD2 (6 bases each). CDR3 size: 16 residues. Trimming removed 2 bases at V and 6 bases at J, with 18 bases between. Germline-derived CDR1 and CDR2 are MDHEN and SYDVKM. The CDR3 DNA is TGTGCCAGCAGTTTAATGGGGGCGGGGAGCGCGGATACGCAGTATTTT. It is translated as CASSLMGAGSADTQYF.

This clonotype appeared many times. The chain has TRBV20-1 and TRBJ2-7; perhaps TRBD2 as D (5 bases). Germline-derived CDR1 and CDR2 are DFQATT and SNEGSKA (reference sequence). The V and J ends lost 6 bases and 1 base respectively, with 13 bases between them. CDR3 size: 13 residues. DNA for the CDR3: TGCAGTGCGTTGCAGCGGCCTTCCTACGAGCAGTACTTC. Translated: CSALQRPSYEQYF.

This clonotype has a count of ten or more. The genes are TRBV30 and TRBJ2-5, with TRBD2 identical over 9 bases. Germline V CDR1 and CDR2: GTSNPN, SVGIG (reference sequence). V dropped 8 bases and J dropped 4; count of bases not matched to a gene: 8. The CDR3 is 13 amino acids. The CDR3, as DNA: TGTGCCCAAGTAGCGGGAGCAAGAGAGACCCAGTACTTC. Amino acids: CAQVAGARETQYF. The whole variable domain, remainder taken from reference TRBV30 and TRBJ2-5, is SQTIHQWPATLVQPVGSPLSLECTVEGTSNPNLYWYRQAAGRGLQLLFYSVGIGQISSEVPQNLSASRPQDRQFILSSKKLLLSDSGFYLCAQVAGARETQYFGPGTRLLVL.

The sample holds a few counts of this clonotype. This chain connects TRBV29-1 to TRBJ2-1, with 7 positions matching TRBD2. The CDR3 consists of 14 residues. J gave up 8 bases and V 7 bases, and 14 bases lay outside the gene matches. Germline lookup yields CDR1 SQVTM and CDR2 ANQGSEA. DNA for the CDR3: TGCAGCGCCCCGGTGAGGTTGGCGGGAGATGAGCAGTTCTTC. Translating gives CSAPVRLAGDEQFF.